One sample yielded the 21 T cell receptor beta chains listed below, sequenced in a study of blood T cell repertoires in COVID-19. Profiling relied on immunoSEQ multiplex PCR, and the TCRdb table lists in-frame clones only, not all of them. The sample has about 200,000 clones; about four fifths are singletons. The sample comprised peripheral blood. The receptors were gathered from a woman aged 40 to 49 with acute or convalescent COVID-19.

The V call is TRBV7-6, the J call TRBJ1-3; D call uncertain. Germline V gene data show CDR1 as SGHVS and CDR2 as FNYEAQ. The V end was cut by 5 bases, the J end by 3 bases, with 8 bases between. The CDR3 spans 13 residues. This chain's CDR3 is CASSPTIGNTIYF. For the CDR3, the DNA is TGTGCCAGCAGCCCGACTATTGGAAACACCATATATTTT. The variable domain in full, completed from reference TRBV7-6 and TRBJ1-3, reads GAGVSQSPRYKVTKRGQDVALRCDPISGHVSLYWYRQALGQGPEFLTYFNYEAQQDKSGLPNDRFSAERPEGSISTLTIQRTEQRDSAMYRCASSPTIGNTIYFGEGSWLTVV.

V gene TRBV10-3 combines with J gene TRBJ1-1, with 7 bases lining up with TRBD1. Germline CDR1 is ENHRY and CDR2 is SYGVKD. V dropped 5 bases and J dropped 11; count of bases not matched to a gene: 11. The CDR3 covers 13 residues. The CDR3 nucleotides are TGTGCCATCAGTACAGGGGCCCGGTTGGAGGCTTTCTTT. As protein: CAISTGARLEAFF.

This chain links TRBV12-3 or TRBV12-4 with TRBJ1-1; TRBD1 might be the D (5 bases). The CDR3 consists of 13 residues. The V gene lost 11 bases and the J gene lost 3 bases, with 16 bases spanning the gap. CDR3 nucleotides: TGTGCCTGCAAGGGGTCACTGGACACTGAAGCTTTCTTT. Protein sequence: CACKGSLDTEAFF.

CDR3 DNA: TGTGCCAGCTCACCCGGCGCCAGGGGAAATTCACCCCTCCACTTT. Its protein product is CASSPGARGNSPLHF. The J gene is TRBJ1-6, the V gene TRBV18, with D perhaps TRBD1 (6 bases). From germline, CDR1 is KGHSH and CDR2 LQKENI. V lost 3 bases, J lost 7 bases, and 13 bases lay in between. The CDR3 has 15 amino acids.

The rearrangement joins TRBV21-1 to TRBJ1-5. TRBV21-1 is a recognized pseudogene. This CDR3 has 11 residues. CDR3 amino acids: CELYSNQPQHF. CDR3 nucleotides: TGTGAGCTATATAGCAATCAGCCCCAGCATTTT.

This chain uses TRBV19 with TRBJ1-5; 11 nucleotides match TRBD1. Losses at the gene ends were 6 bases for V and 5 bases for J; bases not matched to a gene: 6. The CDR3 sequence is 15 residues long. CDR1 is LNHDA, CDR2 SQIVND, per germline (reference sequence). CDR3 nucleotides: TGTGCCAGTAGGGGACAGGGGGTGATTCATCAGCCCCAGCATTTT. Protein: CASRGQGVIHQPQHF.

The chain carries TRBV5-1 and TRBJ2-5, with D perhaps matching TRBD1 (6 bases). Germline values: CDR1 SGHRS, CDR2 YFSETQ. The CDR3 length is 12 residues. The ends were cut back, 3 bases at V and 5 bases at J, with 8 bases in the middle. CDR3 nucleotides: TGCGCCAGCAGCTCGCAGGGGGAGACCCAGTACTTC. It encodes CASSSQGETQYF.

This clone was counted between two and nine times. The V and J genes are TRBV19 and TRBJ2-3; tentative D call: TRBD2 (6 bases). This CDR3 has 14 amino acids. Trimming shortened V by 4 bases and J by 4 bases, and 12 bases separated the two germline ends. Germline V gene sequence: CDR1 LNHDA, CDR2 SQIVND (reference sequence). The CDR3 nucleotides read TGTGCCAGTAGTACTGGGCCGGGGGCAGATACGCAGTATTTT. Protein product: CASSTGPGADTQYF.

This CDR3 is CSASTGGLDQPQHF. In nucleotides, the CDR3 is TGCAGTGCTAGTACAGGGGGCCTGGATCAGCCCCAGCATTTT. V usage is TRBV20-1 and J usage is TRBJ1-5; 9 positions match TRBD1. CDR3 length: 14 amino acids. Germline V gives CDR1 DFQATT, CDR2 SNEGSKA (reference sequence). J was trimmed by 5 bases and V by 3 bases; bases with no gene match: 5.

In the case of this clone: Different DNA sequences within this sample yield the same CDR3. V and J are TRBV5-1 and TRBJ1-2; TRBD1 matches at 7 bases. J gave up 4 bases and V 0 bases, and 6 bases lay outside the gene matches. Germline V lookup: CDR1 SGHRS, CDR2 YFSETQ. CDR3 length equals 15 residues. The CDR3 loop reads CASSLEAGGSYGYTF. The CDR3, as DNA: TGCGCCAGCAGCTTGGAGGCAGGGGGGTCCTATGGCTACACCTTC.

The J gene is TRBJ1-6, the V gene TRBV28; TRBD1 might be the D (5 bases). CDR3 length: 14 amino acids. CDR1 and CDR2 from the germline V gene are MDHEN and SYDVKM. V was trimmed by 2 bases and J by 8 bases, leaving 10 bases between them. The CDR3 is CASSLGWGDSPLHF. CDR3 nucleotide sequence: TGTGCCAGCAGTTTAGGTTGGGGGGATTCACCCCTCCACTTT.

The genes are TRBV6-5 and TRBJ2-7; 9 positions match TRBD1. This CDR3 is built from 14 residues. Trimming cost V 7 bases and J 6 bases; bases outside gene matches: 10. Germline values: CDR1 MNHEY, CDR2 SVGAGI. This chain's CDR3 is CASTTGGQGSEQYF. As DNA, the CDR3 is TGTGCCAGCACCACCGGGGGACAGGGTTCCGAGCAGTACTTC.

The genes are TRBV9 and TRBJ2-7; maybe TRBD1 (5 bases). Between the trimmed V and J ends, which lost 4 bases and 0 bases, there was a span of 14 bases. This CDR3 is 15 amino acids long. Looked up from germline, CDR1 is SGDLS and CDR2 is YYNGEE. The CDR3 loop reads CASSSGQGYSYEQYF. Here the CDR3 DNA reads TGTGCCAGCAGCTCCGGGCAGGGATACTCCTACGAGCAGTACTTC.

J is TRBJ1-1 and V is TRBV5-1; possible D gene TRBD1, 6 bases. CDR3 size: 14 residues. CDR1 is SGHRS and CDR2 is YFSETQ in the germline V gene. V lost 3 bases and J lost 5, with 14 bases in between. The CDR3 DNA is TGCGCCAGCAGCTGGCAGGGGCCGGGGACTGAAGCTTTCTTT. Translating it yields CASSWQGPGTEAFF.

Only one count was recorded for this clone. The rearrangement uses TRBV30 and TRBJ2-4, with a weak D call TRBD1 (5 bases). The CDR3 extends over 17 amino acids. CDR1 is GTSNPN, CDR2 SVGIG, per germline (reference sequence). V dropped 0 bases and J dropped 0 bases, with 15 bases sitting between them. The CDR3 loop is CAWSVLGQGEAKNIQYF. CDR3 DNA: TGTGCCTGGAGTGTACTGGGCCAAGGGGAAGCCAAAAACATTCAGTACTTC.

The rearrangement uses TRBV10-2 and TRBJ2-7; D is perhaps TRBD1 (5 bases). Deletions cut 2 bases from V and 9 bases from J, with 11 bases between. The CDR3 runs 12 residues. Germline V gives CDR1 WSHSY, CDR2 SAAADI. The CDR3 DNA is TGCGCCAGCAGTGAGACCCAGGGTTTGCAGTACTTC. Translating it yields CASSETQGLQYF.

This clone was seen only once. The chain recombines TRBV6-2 or TRBV6-3 with TRBJ2-1, with 8 nucleotides matching TRBD2. The CDR3 has 17 residues. In germline, CDR1 is MNHEY, CDR2 SVGEGT. J was trimmed by 1 base and V by 0 bases; bases with no gene match: 5. The CDR3 bases are TGTGCCAGCAGTTACTCGCACCTAGCGGGTTCCTACAATGAGCAGTTCTTC. Encoded protein: CASSYSHLAGSYNEQFF.

This clone has only one observation. The chain links TRBV7-8 to TRBJ1-2; possibly TRBD1 for D (5 bases). CDR1 and CDR2 (germline): SGHVS, FQNEAQ. The CDR3 extends over 13 amino acids. V lost 5 bases to trimming and J lost 6 bases, with 13 bases between them. CDR3 in DNA: TGTGCCAGCAGCCCACAGGCGTCCCATGGCTACACCTTC. Translating gives CASSPQASHGYTF.

The chain couples TRBV6-2 or TRBV6-3 to TRBJ2-3, with 10 bases lining up with TRBD2. Trimming at V came to 4 bases and at J to 4 bases, leaving 8 bases not matched to a gene. CDR1 and CDR2 from the germline V gene are MNHEY and SVGEGT. CDR3 length equals 16 residues. The CDR3 nucleotides read TGTGCCAGCAGTTCGCGGACTAGCGGAGGGGCAGATACGCAGTATTTT. Its protein is CASSSRTSGGADTQYF.

The V and J genes are TRBV30 and TRBJ1-6; D may be TRBD1 (6 bases). Germline assignment: CDR1 GTSNPN and CDR2 SVGIG (reference sequence). V lost 1 base and J 8 bases, leaving 6 bases between the germline ends. The CDR3 runs to 12 residues. CDR3 protein: CAWSGQDSPLHF. The CDR3, as DNA: TGTGCCTGGAGTGGACAGGATTCACCCCTCCACTTT.

The J gene is TRBJ2-1, the V gene TRBV11-3; tentatively, D is TRBD1 (6 bases). The CDR3 consists of 15 residues. The V end was cut by 5 bases, the J end by 0 bases, with 11 bases between. Germline CDR1 is SGHNT and CDR2 is YENEEA. CDR3 sequence: CASSRRTASYNEQFF. CDR3 sequence (DNA): TGTGCCAGCAGCCGGCGGACAGCCTCCTACAATGAGCAGTTCTTC.